One and the same sample provided the 17 T cell receptor beta chains below, sequenced in a study of blood T cell repertoires in COVID-19. The method was immunoSEQ multiplex PCR; TCRdb's version includes in-frame clones alone and lacks a portion of them. This sample has under 250,000 clones, with 85% to 90% found just once. Input material: peripheral blood. These receptors came from a man under 40 with COVID-19, enrolled during active disease.

CDR3 DNA: TGTGCCAGCAGCCCGGGACTAGCGGCCACCGGGGAGCTGTTTTTT. It encodes CASSPGLAATGELFF. This chain joins TRBV7-2 and TRBJ2-2, with 11 bases identical to TRBD2. CDR1 is SGHTA and CDR2 is FQGNSA in the germline V gene. CDR3 length equals 15 residues. J lost 4 bases, V lost 5 bases, and 3 bases had no gene match.

The chain has TRBV10-3 and TRBJ1-5, with TRBD1 matching over 7 bases. From germline, CDR1 is ENHRY and CDR2 SYGVKD. The CDR3 contains 15 residues. Unmatched junction bases numbered 11, after V lost 8 bases and J lost 4 bases. The CDR3 DNA is TGTGCCATCGCAAACGGACAGGCTTCTAATCAGCCCCAGCATTTT. As protein: CAIANGQASNQPQHF.

This chain connects TRBV4-1 to TRBJ1-2; the D is unclear. V lost 3 bases, J lost 4 bases, and 9 bases lay in between. Germline V gene data show CDR1 as MGHRA and CDR2 as YSYEKL. The CDR3 runs 13 residues. CDR3 amino acids: CASSQGRSYGYTF. CDR3 bases: TGCGCCAGCAGCCAGGGTCGGAGCTATGGCTACACCTTC.

V usage is TRBV10-3 and J usage is TRBJ1-1; 7 bases fit TRBD1. V lost 1 base, J lost 0 bases, and 2 bases stayed unmatched. The CDR3 extends over 15 amino acids. Germline V gene lookup returns CDR1 ENHRY and CDR2 SYGVKD. CDR3 amino acids: CAISELGTVNTEAFF. The CDR3 DNA reads TGTGCCATCAGTGAGTTAGGGACAGTGAACACTGAAGCTTTCTTT.

The chain employs TRBV12-3 or TRBV12-4 and TRBJ2-2; no definite D call. This CDR3 is 13 amino acids long. V lost 4 bases and J 0 bases, leaving 3 bases between the germline ends. The CDR3 DNA reads TGTGCCAGCAGTTCAACGAACACCGGGGAGCTGTTTTTT. It codes for CASSSTNTGELFF.

In DNA form, the CDR3 reads TGTGCCAGCAGCTGGGCGGGATATTACACAGATACGCAGTATTTT. Protein sequence: CASSWAGYYTDTQYF. This chain connects TRBV7-2 to TRBJ2-3, with D perhaps matching TRBD2 (6 bases). CDR3 length: 15 residues. CDR1 SGHTA and CDR2 FQGNSA come from the germline V gene. Deletions cut 4 bases from V and 2 bases from J, with 13 bases between. Full variable domain (outside the CDR3, taken from reference TRBV7-2 and TRBJ2-3): GAGVSQSPSNKVTEKGKDVELRCDPISGHTALYWYRQSLGQGLEFLIYFQGNSAPDKSGLPSDRFSAERTGGSVSTLTIQRTQQEDSAVYLCASSWAGYYTDTQYFGPGTRLTVL.

V gene TRBV4-3 combines with J gene TRBJ2-6, with 10 nucleotides matching TRBD1. Germline V gene lookup returns CDR1 LGHNA and CDR2 YSLEER. Trimming removed 4 bases from V and 1 base from J; junction bases left unmatched: 7. This CDR3 has 18 amino acids. The CDR3 region has the DNA TGCGCCAGCAGCCCCGGGACAGGGGTGTTGTCTGGGGCCAACGTCCTGACTTTC. Translating it yields CASSPGTGVLSGANVLTF.

The chain combines TRBV7-8 with TRBJ1-5; D is possibly TRBD1 (5 bases). Trimming removed 3 bases from V and 4 bases from J, with 7 bases in between. Germline lookup yields CDR1 SGHVS and CDR2 FQNEAQ. The CDR3 has 13 residues. CDR3: CASSFRGNQPQHF. Written as DNA, the CDR3 is TGTGCCAGCAGCTTTAGGGGTAATCAGCCCCAGCATTTT.

The chain combines TRBV2 with TRBJ1-4; 8 positions agree with TRBD1. This CDR3 contains 13 residues. Germline V gene sequence: CDR1 SNHLY, CDR2 FYNNEI. V trimming: 11 bases; J trimming: 7 bases; junction bases outside the gene matches: 9. In DNA, the CDR3 is TGTGCCGGAAAGGACAGGGAAGCTGAAAAACTGTTTTTT. The encoded protein is CAGKDREAEKLFF. Drawing the rest from reference TRBV2 and TRBJ1-4, the complete variable domain is EPEVTQTPSHQVTQMGQEVILRCVPISNHLYFYWYRQILGQKVEFLVSFYNNEISEKSEIFDDQFSVERPDGSNFTLKIRSTKLEDSAMYFCAGKDREAEKLFFGSGTQLSVL.

The rearrangement uses TRBV29-1 and TRBJ2-7, with D possibly matching TRBD1 (5 bases). Between the trimmed V and J ends, which lost 5 bases and 0 bases, there was a span of 11 bases. CDR1 is SQVTM and CDR2 is ANQGSEA in the germline V gene. This CDR3 contains 13 residues. The CDR3 region is CSVLQGNSYEQYF. The CDR3 DNA reads TGCAGCGTTCTCCAGGGTAACTCCTACGAGCAGTACTTC.

This clone has only a few counts. This chain uses TRBV10-3 with TRBJ2-7, with 10 nucleotides matching TRBD1. The CDR3 spans 13 residues. The germline V gene encodes CDR1 ENHRY and CDR2 SYGVKD. V dropped 8 bases and J dropped 3; count of bases not matched to a gene: 4. The CDR3 region is CAIQTGGGYEQYF. For the CDR3, the DNA is TGTGCCATCCAGACAGGGGGCGGCTACGAGCAGTACTTC.

This chain joins TRBV15 and TRBJ1-5; no clear D. Germline CDR1 is LNHNV and CDR2 is YYDKDF (reference sequence). The V end was cut by 7 bases, the J end by 1 base, with 14 bases between. The CDR3 consists of 15 residues. The CDR3 coding sequence is TGTGCCACCAACTTATTACCGGGGAGCAATCAGCCCCAGCATTTT. Amino acid sequence: CATNLLPGSNQPQHF.

V and J are TRBV7-3 and TRBJ2-3; perhaps TRBD2 as D (6 bases). The CDR3 runs to 17 residues. The ends were cut back, 5 bases at V and 4 bases at J, with 22 bases in the middle. Germline CDR1 SGHTA, CDR2 FQGTGA. In nucleotides, the CDR3 is TGTGCCAGCAGCCGGGCGGCGGGGCGCACTATAGCAGATACGCAGTATTTT. Its translation is CASSRAAGRTIADTQYF.

The chain carries TRBV5-1 and TRBJ2-7, with 13 bases fitting TRBD2. CDR1 is SGHRS, CDR2 YFSETQ, per germline. The CDR3 consists of 15 residues. V was pared by 4 bases and J by 3 bases, with 4 bases of the junction left unmatched. The CDR3 is CASSKWTSGGYEQYF. The CDR3 coding sequence is TGCGCCAGCAGCAAATGGACTAGCGGGGGCTACGAGCAGTACTTC.

This clone was counted only a few times. The J gene is TRBJ1-1, the V gene TRBV6-5; D unresolved. The length of the CDR3 is 14 residues. Germline CDR1 and CDR2: MNHEY and SVGAGI. V gave up 3 bases and J gave up 2 bases, with 10 bases separating them. This chain's CDR3 is CASSYLRANTEAFF. In nucleotides, the CDR3 is TGTGCCAGCAGTTATTTACGAGCCAACACTGAAGCTTTCTTT.

The chain combines TRBV6-5 with TRBJ2-5, with a weak D call TRBD1 (5 bases). The germline V gene encodes CDR1 MNHEY and CDR2 SVGAGI. Trimming shortened V by 0 bases and J by 4 bases, and 6 bases separated the two germline ends. This CDR3 is 13 amino acids long. The CDR3: CASSYSQGETQYF. CDR3 bases: TGTGCCAGCAGTTACTCGCAGGGAGAGACCCAGTACTTC.

The chain couples TRBV24-1 to TRBJ1-2, with a weak D call TRBD1 (5 bases). This CDR3 has 13 amino acids. CDR1 KGHDR and CDR2 SFDVKD come from the germline V gene. V was clipped by 6 bases and J by 8 bases, with 15 bases between them. CDR3 amino acids: CATSREGPEGYTF. For the CDR3, the DNA is TGTGCCACCAGTAGGGAGGGACCGGAGGGCTACACCTTC.